This record looks at one T cell receptor beta chain sequence and its context. What it binds is not known. Trimming stripped 6 bases from V and 2 bases from J, with 8 bases between. CDR1 SGDLS and CDR2 YYNGEE come from the germline V gene. CDR3 length: 12 amino acids. These data originate in a study of siplizumab effects on memory and regulatory T cells. It was about 100,000 TCR templates that were assayed per sample. Profiled with immunoSEQ multiplex PCR; TCRdb holds only in-frame clones, not every one. The table records roughly 70,000 clones, 93% of them present only once. Study-level points and caveats: Memory T cells appeared less diverse than naive cells, which seemed to contribute substantially to alloresponse. Siplizumab brought about a significant reduction in alloreactive sequences traceable to unstimulated CD4+ memory cells. Reactions containing siplizumab showed mappable alloreactive CD4+ clones averaging about 66% Treg-derived, versus under 30% in controls.

The chain couples TRBV9 to TRBJ1-2; D unclear. The sample consisted of CD8+ T cells sorted from blood. This receptor was identified in a human donor in good health. The CDR3: CASKAANYGYTF. The CDR3 nucleotides read TGTGCCAGCAAAGCAGCAAACTATGGCTACACCTTC.